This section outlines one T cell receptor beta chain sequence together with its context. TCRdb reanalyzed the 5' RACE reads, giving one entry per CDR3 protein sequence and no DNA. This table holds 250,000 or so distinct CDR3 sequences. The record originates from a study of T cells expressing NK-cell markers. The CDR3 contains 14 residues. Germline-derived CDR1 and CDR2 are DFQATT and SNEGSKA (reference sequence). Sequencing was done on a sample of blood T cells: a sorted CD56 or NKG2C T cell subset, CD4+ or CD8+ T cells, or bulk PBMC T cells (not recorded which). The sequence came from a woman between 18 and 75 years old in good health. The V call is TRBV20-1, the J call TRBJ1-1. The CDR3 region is CSAIEAGRNTEAFF.